This TCR beta chain is drawn from a study of blood T cell repertoires in COVID-19. There are a few counts of this clone. Germline CDR1 is SGHVS and CDR2 is FNYEAQ. The CDR3 length is 15 residues. The V and J ends lost 6 bases and 7 bases respectively, with 18 bases between them. Only in-frame clones appear in the TCRdb table, and some are missing; sequencing was by immunoSEQ multiplex PCR. The sample yields 200,000 to 250,000 clones, about four fifths seen once. The source material was PBMCs or T cells enriched from blood (not recorded which). This sequence was found in a man between 60 and 75 years old who had recovered from COVID-19. The V call is TRBV7-6, the J call TRBJ1-4; tentative D call: TRBD1 (5 bases). For the CDR3, the DNA is TGTGCCAGCAGAGAGACGGGGGGTAGTTTTGAAAAACTGTTTTTT. Amino acids: CASRETGGSFEKLFF.